These 6 T cell receptor beta chains were all obtained from the same sample, sequenced in a study of control samples from healthy donors and cancer patients. Using immunoSEQ multiplex PCR, the repertoire was profiled, and TCRdb retains in-frame clones only, with some absent. Here the sample spans under 150,000 clones, roughly 84% being singletons. Material: blood. All receptors derive from a man aged 40-49 years in good health.

In this sample, this clone turned up once. This chain joins TRBV7-2 and TRBJ1-6; 8 nucleotides align to TRBD1. The CDR3 spans 16 residues. Trimming removed 2 bases from V and 9 bases from J; junction bases left unmatched: 9. Germline lookup yields CDR1 SGHTA and CDR2 FQGNSA. The CDR3 loop reads CASSLLRTGRGSPLHF. CDR3 DNA: TGTGCCAGCAGCTTACTCAGGACAGGGCGAGGTTCACCCCTCCACTTT.

The chain employs TRBV12-5 and TRBJ1-2, with D hard to call. Trimming took 4 bases from V and 5 from J, leaving 11 bases between them. Germline CDR1 and CDR2: LGHNT and FRNRAP. This CDR3 is 13 amino acids long. The CDR3 region has the DNA TGTGCTAGTGGTTCCCCCGACCGGTATGGCTACACCTTC. This codes for CASGSPDRYGYTF.

The chain links TRBV7-2 to TRBJ1-1; 7 nucleotides line up with TRBD1. The CDR3 runs 13 residues. Trimming took 1 base from V and 11 from J; bases not matched to a gene: 7. CDR1 is SGHTA and CDR2 is FQGNSA in the germline V gene. CDR3 in amino acids: CASSLVGPGGAFF. The CDR3 nucleotides are TGTGCCAGCAGCTTAGTGGGGCCAGGGGGGGCTTTCTTT.

DNA for the CDR3: TGTGCCAGTAGTATAGGACAGATGAACACTGAAGCTTTCTTT. Translated, it gives CASSIGQMNTEAFF. The chain couples TRBV19 to TRBJ1-1; possible D gene TRBD1, 5 bases. Between the trimmed V and J ends, which lost 1 base and 0 bases, there was a span of 6 bases. The CDR3 loop spans 14 amino acids. Germline V CDR1 and CDR2: LNHDA, SQIVND (reference sequence).

The chain has TRBV7-8 and TRBJ1-1, with D uncertain. V shed 0 bases and J shed 11 bases, with 16 bases lying between them. Germline CDR1 SGHVS, CDR2 FQNEAQ. The CDR3 totals 14 residues. CDR3 region: CASSLASSRTRAFF. The CDR3 coding sequence is TGTGCCAGCAGCTTAGCGAGTTCAAGAACTAGGGCTTTCTTT.

V gene TRBV4-3 combines with J gene TRBJ2-2; possibly TRBD1 for D (5 bases). The germline gives CDR1 LGHNA, CDR2 YSLEER. The germline V and J ends were trimmed by 3 bases and 4 bases, with 9 bases remaining between them. The CDR3 extends over 14 amino acids. CDR3 residues: CASSHLDTTGELFF. CDR3 bases: TGCGCCAGCAGCCATTTGGACACCACCGGGGAGCTGTTTTTT.